This T cell receptor beta chain was profiled in a study of blood T cell repertoires in COVID-19. Sequenced by immunoSEQ multiplex PCR; TCRdb stores in-frame clones only, minus some. In the table there are roughly 500,000 clones, approximately 86% of which are singletons. Those who participated ranged in age from roughly 18 to 100 years and resided in around 22 US areas. Cohort assignment relied on participant-reported clinical history. The TCR was taken from an older woman who had recovered from COVID-19. Input material: PBMCs or T cells enriched from blood (not recorded which).

The CDR3: CASSLRQGKATIYF. DNA for the CDR3: TGTGCCAGCAGCTTGAGACAGGGGAAGGCCACCATATATTTT. This chain links TRBV5-8 with TRBJ1-3; 8 bases line up with TRBD1. Per the germline V gene, CDR1 is SGHTS and CDR2 is YDEGEE. The CDR3 sequence is 14 residues long. The V segment lost 1 base and the J segment 9 bases; nucleotides outside the gene matches: 6. The whole variable domain, filled in from reference TRBV5-8 and TRBJ1-3, reads EAGVTQSPTHLIKTRGQQATLRCSPISGHTSVYWYQQALGLGLQFLLWYDEGEERNRGNFPPRFSGRQFPNYSSELNVNALELEDSALYLCASSLRQGKATIYFGEGSWLTVV.